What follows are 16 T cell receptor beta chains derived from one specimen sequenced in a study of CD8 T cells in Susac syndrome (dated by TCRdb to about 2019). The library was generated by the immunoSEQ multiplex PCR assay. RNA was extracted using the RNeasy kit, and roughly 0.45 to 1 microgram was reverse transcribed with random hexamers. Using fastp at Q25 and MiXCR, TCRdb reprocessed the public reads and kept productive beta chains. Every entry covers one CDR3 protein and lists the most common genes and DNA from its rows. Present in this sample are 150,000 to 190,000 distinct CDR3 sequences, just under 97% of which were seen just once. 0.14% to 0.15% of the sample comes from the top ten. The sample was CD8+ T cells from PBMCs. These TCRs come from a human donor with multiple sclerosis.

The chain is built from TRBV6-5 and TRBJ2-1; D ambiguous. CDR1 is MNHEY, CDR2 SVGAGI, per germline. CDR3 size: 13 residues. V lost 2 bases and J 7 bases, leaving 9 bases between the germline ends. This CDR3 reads CASSYGPTNEQFF. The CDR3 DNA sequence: TGTGCCAGCAGTTACGGGCCGACAAATGAGCAGTTCTTC.

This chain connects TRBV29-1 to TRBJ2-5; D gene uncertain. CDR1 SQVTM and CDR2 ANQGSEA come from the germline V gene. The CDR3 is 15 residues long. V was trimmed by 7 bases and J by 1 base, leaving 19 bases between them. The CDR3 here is CSARGEWRRQETQYF. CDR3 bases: TGCAGCGCCCGAGGCGAATGGCGGCGCCAAGAGACCCAGTACTTC.

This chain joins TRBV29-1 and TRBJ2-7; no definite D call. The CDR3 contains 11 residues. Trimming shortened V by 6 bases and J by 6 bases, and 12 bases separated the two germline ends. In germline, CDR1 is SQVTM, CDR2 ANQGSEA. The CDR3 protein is CSVFLGIEQYF. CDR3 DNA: TGCAGCGTATTTTTGGGAATCGAGCAGTACTTC.

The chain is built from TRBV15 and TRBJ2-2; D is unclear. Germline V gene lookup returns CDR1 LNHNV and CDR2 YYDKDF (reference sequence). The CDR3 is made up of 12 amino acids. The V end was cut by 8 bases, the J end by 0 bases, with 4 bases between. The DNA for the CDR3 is TGTGCCACCCGTCCGAACACCGGGGAGCTGTTTTTT. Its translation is CATRPNTGELFF.

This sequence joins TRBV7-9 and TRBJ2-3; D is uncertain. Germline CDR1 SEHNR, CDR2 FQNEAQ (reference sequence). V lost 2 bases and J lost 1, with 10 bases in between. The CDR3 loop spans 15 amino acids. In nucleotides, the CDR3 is TGTGCCAGCAGCTTATCGGTCAGTGGCACAGATACGCAGTATTTT. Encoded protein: CASSLSVSGTDTQYF.

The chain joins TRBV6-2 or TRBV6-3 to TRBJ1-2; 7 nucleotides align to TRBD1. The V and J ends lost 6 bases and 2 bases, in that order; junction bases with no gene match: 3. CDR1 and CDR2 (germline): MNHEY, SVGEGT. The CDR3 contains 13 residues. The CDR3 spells CASRGTENYGYTF. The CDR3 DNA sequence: TGTGCCAGCAGGGGGACAGAAAACTATGGCTACACCTTC.

For the CDR3, the DNA is TGTGCCAGCAGCTTGCGACAGGGAGAGAACACTGAAGCTTTCTTT. This encodes CASSLRQGENTEAFF. This chain uses TRBV9 with TRBJ1-1, with 7 bases aligning to TRBD1. The trim removed 4 bases at V and 1 base at J, leaving 7 bases unmatched. The CDR3 is 15 amino acids. From germline, CDR1 is SGDLS and CDR2 YYNGEE. The whole variable domain, filled in from reference TRBV9 and TRBJ1-1, reads DSGVTQTPKHLITATGQRVTLRCSPRSGDLSVYWYQQSLDQGLQFLIQYYNGEERAKGNILERFSAQQFPDLHSELNLSSLELGDSALYFCASSLRQGENTEAFFGQGTRLTVV.

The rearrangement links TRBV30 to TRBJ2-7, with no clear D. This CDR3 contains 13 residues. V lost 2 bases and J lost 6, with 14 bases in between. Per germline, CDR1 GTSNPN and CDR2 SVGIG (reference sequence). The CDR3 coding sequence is TGTGCCTGGAGTACTGGTACGCCTTCCGAGCAGTACTTC. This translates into CAWSTGTPSEQYF.

The CDR3: CASSPELAGNGNEQFF. Here the CDR3 DNA reads TGTGCCAGCTCACCTGAACTAGCGGGGAACGGAAATGAGCAGTTCTTC. The chain joins TRBV18 to TRBJ2-1; 10 bases agree with TRBD2. CDR1 is KGHSH, CDR2 LQKENI, per germline. V gave up 3 bases and J gave up 7 bases; unmatched junction bases: 9. There are 16 residues in the CDR3.

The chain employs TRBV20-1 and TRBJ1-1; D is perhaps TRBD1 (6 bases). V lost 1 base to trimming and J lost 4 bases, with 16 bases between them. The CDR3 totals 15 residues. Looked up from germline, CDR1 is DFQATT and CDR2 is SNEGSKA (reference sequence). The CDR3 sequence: CSARGRGLWGTEAFF. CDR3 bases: TGCAGTGCTAGAGGCCGGGGGCTTTGGGGCACTGAAGCTTTCTTT.

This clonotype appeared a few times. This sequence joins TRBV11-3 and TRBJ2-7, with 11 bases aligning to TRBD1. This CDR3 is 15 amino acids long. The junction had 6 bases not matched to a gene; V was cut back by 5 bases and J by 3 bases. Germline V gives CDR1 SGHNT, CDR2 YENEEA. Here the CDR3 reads CASSPRTGGFYEQYF. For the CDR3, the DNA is TGTGCCAGCAGCCCTAGGACAGGGGGCTTCTACGAGCAGTACTTC. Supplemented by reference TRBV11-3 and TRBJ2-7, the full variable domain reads EAGVVQSPRYKIIEKKQPVAFWCNPISGHNTLYWYLQNLGQGPELLIRYENEEAVDDSQLPKDRFSAERLKGVDSTLKIQPAELGDSAVYLCASSPRTGGFYEQYFGPGTRLTVT.

Written as DNA, the CDR3 is TGCAGCGCCGACCCGGGACAGGGAATCTATGGCTACACCTTC. Translating it yields CSADPGQGIYGYTF. The chain is built from TRBV29-1 and TRBJ1-2, with 9 bases lining up with TRBD1. Germline values: CDR1 SQVTM, CDR2 ANQGSEA. Losses at the gene ends were 7 bases for V and 4 bases for J; bases not matched to a gene: 10. The CDR3 consists of 14 residues.

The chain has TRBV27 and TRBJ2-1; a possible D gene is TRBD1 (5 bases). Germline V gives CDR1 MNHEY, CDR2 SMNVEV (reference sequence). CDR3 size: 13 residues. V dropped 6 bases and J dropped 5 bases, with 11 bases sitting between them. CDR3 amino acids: CASRGLDDNEQFF. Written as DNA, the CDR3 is TGTGCCAGCAGGGGGCTAGACGACAATGAGCAGTTCTTC.

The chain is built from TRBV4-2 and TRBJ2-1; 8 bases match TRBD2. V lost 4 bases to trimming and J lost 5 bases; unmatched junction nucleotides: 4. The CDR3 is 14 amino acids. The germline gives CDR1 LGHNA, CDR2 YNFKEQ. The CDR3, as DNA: TGTGCCAGCAGCCCCCCGGGACTAGACAATGAGCAGTTCTTC. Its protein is CASSPPGLDNEQFF.

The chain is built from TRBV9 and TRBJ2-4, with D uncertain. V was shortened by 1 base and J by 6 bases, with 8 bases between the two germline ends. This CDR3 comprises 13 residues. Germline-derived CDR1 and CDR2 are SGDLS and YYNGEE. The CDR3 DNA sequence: TGTGCCAGCAGCGTATCCGGCGGAAACATTCAGTACTTC. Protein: CASSVSGGNIQYF.

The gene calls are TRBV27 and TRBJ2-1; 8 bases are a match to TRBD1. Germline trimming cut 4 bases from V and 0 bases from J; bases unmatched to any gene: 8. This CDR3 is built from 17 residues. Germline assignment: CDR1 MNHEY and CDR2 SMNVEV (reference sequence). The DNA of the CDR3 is TGTGCCAGCAGTTACGGACAGGGAGACTTCTCCTACAATGAGCAGTTCTTC. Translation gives CASSYGQGDFSYNEQFF.